These 2 T cell receptor beta chains originate from one sample sequenced in a study of OX40 agonist ivuxolimab in advanced cancers. Method: immunoSEQ multiplex PCR; TCRdb's copy keeps in-frame clones and lacks some. The top ten clones hold 4.5% to 5.5% of a sample with over 80,000 clones, around 87% of them seen once. The specimen was CD4+ or CD8+ T cells sorted from blood, collected in a trial of the OX40 agonist ivuxolimab. The receptor source for this set is an adult with an advanced solid tumor such as melanoma, head and neck, liver or kidney cancer.

The rearrangement joins TRBV10-3 to TRBJ1-2; D is uncertain. The CDR3 is made up of 16 amino acids. Looked up from germline, CDR1 is ENHRY and CDR2 is SYGVKD. The V and J ends lost 8 bases and 8 bases respectively, with 27 bases between them. The CDR3, as DNA: TGTGCCATCGGGGTTGGAGCAAGGCCTCCCAACGGGGGCTACACCTTC. Its protein is CAIGVGARPPNGGYTF.

The chain is built from TRBV9 and TRBJ1-1, with D hard to call. Germline assignment: CDR1 SGDLS and CDR2 YYNGEE. This CDR3 is built from 14 residues. Trimming stripped 2 bases from V and 0 bases from J, with 8 bases between. The CDR3 DNA is TGTGCCAGCAGCGTCCTCGCCTTGAACACTGAAGCTTTCTTT. It is translated as CASSVLALNTEAFF.